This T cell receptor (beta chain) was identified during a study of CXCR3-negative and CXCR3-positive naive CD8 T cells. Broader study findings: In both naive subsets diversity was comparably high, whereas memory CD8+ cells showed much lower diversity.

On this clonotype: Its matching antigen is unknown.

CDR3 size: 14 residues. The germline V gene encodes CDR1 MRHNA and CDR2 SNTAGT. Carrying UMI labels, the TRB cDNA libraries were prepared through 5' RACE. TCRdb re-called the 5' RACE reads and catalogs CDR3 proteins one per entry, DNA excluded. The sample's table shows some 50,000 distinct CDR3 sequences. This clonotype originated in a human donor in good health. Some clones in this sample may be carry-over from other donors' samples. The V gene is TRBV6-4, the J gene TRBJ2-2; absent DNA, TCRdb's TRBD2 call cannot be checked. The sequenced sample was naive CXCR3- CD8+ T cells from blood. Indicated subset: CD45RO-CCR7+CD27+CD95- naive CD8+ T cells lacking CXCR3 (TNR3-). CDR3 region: CASSASGVTGELFF.